The present T cell receptor beta chain was sequenced within a study of blood T cells in healthy people across ages. This clonotype was seen many times. What it recognizes is unknown. A sample-barcoded 5' primer and a J-beta primer mix were used in a second PCR of roughly 7 to 11 cycles. TCRdb reprocessed the 5' RACE reads via MiXCR and lists one record per CDR3 protein. The repertoire consists of roughly 900,000 distinct CDR3 sequences, with roughly 52% occurring once and the leading ten covering around an eighth. Regarding the study as a whole: Samples with more naive T cells showed higher observed beta diversity.

The sequence was collected from a man younger than 45 in good health. The source material was blood.

The CDR3 nucleotides read TGTGCCAGCAGCTTGGGGGACAGGGGTCGACAAGAGACCCAGTACTTC. Its translation is CASSLGDRGRQETQYF. The chain links TRBV7-9 to TRBJ2-5, with 10 bases aligning to TRBD1. Germline V lookup: CDR1 SEHNR, CDR2 FQNEAQ (reference sequence). The CDR3 consists of 16 residues. The ends lost 3 bases at V and 2 bases at J; junction bases unmatched: 6.